Below, 10 T cell receptor beta chains from the same sample are listed, as sequenced in a study of blood T cell repertoires in COVID-19. Assay used: immunoSEQ multiplex PCR; TCRdb lists only in-frame clones, some missing. This sample yields 200,000 to 300,000 clones, of which more than 90% are seen a single time; 2.5% to 3% belongs to the top ten. The sample comprised peripheral blood. Receptor source: a person aged 18 to 35 with COVID-19, enrolled during active disease.

The chain joins TRBV11-2 to TRBJ2-5; D unclear. Trimming removed 3 bases from V and 2 bases from J, with 7 bases in between. The CDR3 sequence is 13 residues long. Germline CDR1 SGHAT, CDR2 FQNNGV. The CDR3 protein is CASSFNGQETQYF. In DNA form, the CDR3 reads TGTGCCAGCAGCTTTAACGGTCAAGAGACCCAGTACTTC.

CDR3 DNA sequence: TGTGCCAGCAGTACGAGAGCCGGGATAGGGGGAACTAGCACAGATACGCAGTATTTT. Protein product: CASSTRAGIGGTSTDTQYF. The J gene is TRBJ2-3, the V gene TRBV27; TRBD1 is a possible D gene (6 bases). This CDR3 has 19 residues. Trimming removed 5 bases from V and 0 bases from J, with 24 bases in between. Per the germline V gene, CDR1 is MNHEY and CDR2 is SMNVEV (reference sequence).

The V call is TRBV10-2, the J call TRBJ1-4; TRBD1 is a possible D gene (6 bases). V dropped 7 bases and J dropped 0 bases, with 12 bases sitting between them. The CDR3 has 15 amino acids. Germline-derived CDR1 and CDR2 are WSHSY and SAAADI. The CDR3 protein is CASTRTVATNEKLFF. As DNA, the CDR3 is TGCGCCAGCACAAGGACAGTTGCAACTAATGAAAAACTGTTTTTT.

V usage is TRBV30 and J usage is TRBJ1-2, with D perhaps TRBD1 (6 bases). Germline V gives CDR1 GTSNPN, CDR2 SVGIG (reference sequence). There are 14 residues in the CDR3. Trimming left V 1 base short and J 7 bases short, with 16 bases between. CDR3 DNA: TGTGCCTGGAGTGAAGGGGCAGGGGTCCGTGGCTACACCTTC. It specifies CAWSEGAGVRGYTF.

The chain employs TRBV4-2 and TRBJ1-3, with TRBD1 as a possible D gene (6 bases). This CDR3 has 17 residues. The V end lost 1 base, the J end lost 4 bases, and 17 bases lay between the germline ends. Germline CDR1 and CDR2: LGHNA and YNFKEQ. Here the CDR3 DNA reads TGTGCCAGCAGCCAAGGGGGGGGCCAGCTTTGGGGAAACACCATATATTTT. Translating it yields CASSQGGGQLWGNTIYF.

The V call is TRBV7-9, the J call TRBJ2-2; D may be TRBD1 (5 bases). Germline values: CDR1 SEHNR, CDR2 FQNEAQ (reference sequence). The CDR3 totals 13 residues. The V gene lost 5 bases and the J gene lost 6 bases, with 10 bases spanning the gap. The CDR3 sequence: CASSPPQAGELFF. The CDR3 DNA is TGTGCCAGCAGCCCTCCACAGGCCGGGGAGCTGTTTTTT. The whole variable domain, remainder taken from reference TRBV7-9 and TRBJ2-2, is DTGVSQNPRHKITKRGQNVTFRCDPISEHNRLYWYRQTLGQGPEFLTYFQNEAQLEKSRLLSDRFSAERPKGSFSTLEIQRTEQGDSAMYLCASSPPQAGELFFGEGSRLTVL.

This clone was detected only once. This chain links TRBV6-5 with TRBJ1-1, with D possibly matching TRBD1 (6 bases). Germline-derived CDR1 and CDR2 are MNHEY and SVGAGI. Trimming removed 2 bases at V and 7 bases at J, with 14 bases between. The CDR3 consists of 14 residues. The CDR3 nucleotides are TGTGCCAGCAGTTACGAAAGGACAGTCGTTGAAGCTTTCTTT. Translating gives CASSYERTVVEAFF.

This rearrangement joins TRBV10-3 to TRBJ1-1; the match to TRBD1 covers 10 bases. The CDR3 sequence is 17 residues long. V shed 3 bases, J shed 0 bases, and the junction held 7 bases outside the gene matches. CDR1 ENHRY and CDR2 SYGVKD come from the germline V gene. CDR3 region: CAISDTGTGALNTEAFF. DNA for the CDR3: TGTGCCATCAGTGACACCGGGACAGGGGCCTTGAACACTGAAGCTTTCTTT.

V and J are TRBV6-5 and TRBJ1-1; D remains ambiguous. CDR1 is MNHEY, CDR2 SVGAGI, per germline. The CDR3 totals 11 residues. V was shortened by 9 bases and J by 0 bases, with 5 bases between the two germline ends. CDR3 in amino acids: CASTLNTEAFF. CDR3 in DNA: TGTGCCAGTACACTGAACACTGAAGCTTTCTTT.

The chain uses TRBV11-3 and TRBJ2-2; a weak D match, TRBD1 (5 bases). The CDR3 runs to 13 residues. The germline V and J ends were trimmed by 5 bases and 5 bases, with 9 bases remaining between them. Germline V gives CDR1 SGHNT, CDR2 YENEEA. The CDR3 protein is CASSTQGTGELFF. The CDR3 nucleotides read TGTGCCAGCAGCACTCAGGGAACCGGGGAGCTGTTTTTT.